Below, 5 T cell receptor beta chains from the same sample are listed, as sequenced in a study of blood T cell repertoires in COVID-19. Generated by immunoSEQ multiplex PCR, the TCRdb table keeps only in-frame clones and is missing some. The data hold roughly 260,000 clones, with 70% to 85% observed a single time. The specimen sequenced was peripheral blood. Source of these receptors: a woman between 40 and 50 years old with active or convalescent COVID-19.

The V gene is TRBV7-3, the J gene TRBJ2-1; possible D gene TRBD1, 6 bases. This CDR3 region has 14 residues. Trimming shortened V by 5 bases and J by 7 bases, and 15 bases separated the two germline ends. Germline values: CDR1 SGHTA, CDR2 FQGTGA. The CDR3: CASSPTLGANEQFF. CDR3 in DNA: TGTGCCAGCAGCCCGACCTTGGGGGCAAATGAGCAGTTCTTC.

This clone was seen a few times. The V gene is TRBV11-2, the J gene TRBJ2-3; 7 bases are shared with TRBD1. CDR3 length: 16 amino acids. Losses at the gene ends were 1 base for V and 4 bases for J; bases not matched to a gene: 8. CDR1 is SGHAT, CDR2 FQNNGV, per germline. For the CDR3, the DNA is TGTGCCAGCAGCTTAGGGGCAGGGGGTGGATCAGATACGCAGTATTTT. Translated, it gives CASSLGAGGGSDTQYF.

The gene calls are TRBV5-1 and TRBJ2-3; 7 bases fit TRBD1. CDR1 and CDR2 from the germline V gene are SGHRS and YFSETQ. V lost 0 bases, J lost 6 bases, and 10 bases stayed unmatched. This CDR3 has 16 residues. The CDR3, as DNA: TGCGCCAGCAGCTTGGTGGGACAGCCCCTCAGGGATACGCAGTATTTT. It codes for CASSLVGQPLRDTQYF.

The gene calls are TRBV5-1 and TRBJ2-5; no firm D call. This CDR3 contains 15 residues. The germline V and J ends were trimmed by 0 bases and 1 base, with 10 bases remaining between them. Germline V gene lookup returns CDR1 SGHRS and CDR2 YFSETQ. The CDR3 sequence: CASSLARVIQETQYF. CDR3 nucleotide sequence: TGCGCCAGCAGCTTGGCCCGGGTAATCCAAGAGACCCAGTACTTC.

The chain's CDR3 is CASSATSGGNNEQFF. The DNA of the CDR3 is TGTGCCAGCAGCGCGACTAGCGGGGGTAACAATGAGCAGTTCTTC. The gene calls are TRBV3-1 (or the pseudogene TRBV3-2) and TRBJ2-1, with TRBD2 identical over 12 bases. The J segment lost 5 bases and the V segment lost 5 bases, leaving 4 bases of the junction unmatched. Germline V gene data show CDR1 as LGHDT and CDR2 as YNNKEL (reference sequence). This CDR3 comprises 15 residues.